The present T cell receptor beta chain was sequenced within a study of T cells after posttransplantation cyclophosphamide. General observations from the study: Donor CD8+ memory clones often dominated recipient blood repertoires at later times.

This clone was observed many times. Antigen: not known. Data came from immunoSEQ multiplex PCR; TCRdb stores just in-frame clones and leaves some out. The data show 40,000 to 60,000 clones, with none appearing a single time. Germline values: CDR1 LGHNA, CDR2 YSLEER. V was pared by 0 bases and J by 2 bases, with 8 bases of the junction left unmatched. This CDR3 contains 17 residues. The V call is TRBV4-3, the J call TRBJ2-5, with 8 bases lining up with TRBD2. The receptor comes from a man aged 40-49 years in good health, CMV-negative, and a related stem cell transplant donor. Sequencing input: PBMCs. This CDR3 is CASSQDVATSGQETQYF. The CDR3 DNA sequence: TGCGCCAGCAGCCAAGACGTAGCAACTAGCGGTCAAGAGACCCAGTACTTC.